This TCR beta chain was observed in a study of shared clonotypes between healthy human individuals. The assay was immunoSEQ multiplex PCR, and TCRdb's table has in-frame clones only and misses some. The sample records under 550,000 clones, 90% to 96% being singletons. Concerning this clone itself: The antigen is undetermined.

Study outcomes and limitations: Sequencing depth was a factor that was expected to affect clonotype sharing among donors. Clonotypes shared by all four sorted-subset donors had higher generation probabilities than non-shared clonotypes.

The germline V gene encodes CDR1 SGHTA and CDR2 FQGNSA. The CDR3 consists of 14 residues. The ends lost 2 bases at V and 2 bases at J; junction bases unmatched: 2. This clonotype originated in a woman in her twenties or thirties in good health. The chain uses TRBV7-2 and TRBJ2-7; 8 bases agree with TRBD2. The sequencing input was naive CD4+ T cells sorted from blood. Stated subset: CD45RA+ positively selected. CDR3 in amino acids: CASSLIAGPYEQYF. CDR3 bases: TGTGCCAGCAGCTTAATAGCGGGGCCCTACGAGCAGTACTTC.